These 16 T cell receptor beta chains originate from one sample sequenced in a study of T cell repertoires in cytomegalovirus infection. MiXCR was run by TCRdb on the reads, yielding one entry per CDR3 protein. The sample carries around 900,000 distinct CDR3 sequences, roughly a third recorded once. These TCRs are of unknown antigen specificity. Sequencing was performed on cultured CD8+ T cells from PBMCs, taken from culture after CMV antigen stimulation. These TCRs come from a human donor in good health (CMV status not recorded). Some clones in this sample may be carry-over from other donors' samples.

The chain joins TRBV5-6 to TRBJ1-5, with D perhaps TRBD1 (5 bases). This CDR3 comprises 13 residues. In germline, CDR1 is SGHDT, CDR2 YYEEEE. Trimming removed 4 bases from V and 5 bases from J, with 10 bases in between. In nucleotides, the CDR3 is TGTGCCAGCAGCCAGGGAATCTATCAGCCCCAGCATTTT. Its protein is CASSQGIYQPQHF.

CDR3 amino acids: CASRTRGRGPNQPQHF. CDR3 nucleotides: TGTGCCAGCAGGACCCGGGGCAGGGGGCCCAATCAGCCCCAGCATTTT. The chain has TRBV6-5 and TRBJ1-5; TRBD1 aligns across 8 bases. Trimming cost V 6 bases and J 3 bases; bases outside gene matches: 10. There are 16 residues in the CDR3. CDR1 is MNHEY and CDR2 is SVGAGI in the germline V gene.

The J gene is TRBJ1-2, the V gene TRBV6-6; D not resolved. The germline V gene has CDR1 MNHNY and CDR2 SVGAGI (reference sequence). V shed 5 bases and J shed 8 bases, with 15 bases lying between them. This CDR3 has 13 residues. CDR3 nucleotides: TGTGCCAGCAGTCGTAAGCTTACCTTGGGCTACACCTTC. This translates into CASSRKLTLGYTF.

The chain has TRBV12-3 or TRBV12-4 and TRBJ1-5; a weak D match, TRBD1 (5 bases). This CDR3 is built from 14 residues. V gave up 4 bases and J gave up 5 bases, with 12 bases separating them. The chain's CDR3 is CASSSGFPDQPQHF. The DNA for the CDR3 is TGTGCCAGCAGTTCAGGGTTCCCCGATCAGCCCCAGCATTTT.

Concerning this clonotype: A much larger clone differs by one base, so this may be a read error. In DNA form, the CDR3 reads TGTGCCAACAGCTACGGAGGCGAGCAGTACTTC. Translated: CANSYGGEQYF. V usage is TRBV5-6 and J usage is TRBJ2-7; a weak D match, TRBD2 (5 bases). Per germline, CDR1 SGHDT and CDR2 YYEEEE. CDR3 length: 11 residues.

This clonotype was counted at least ten times. V and J are TRBV6-2 or TRBV6-3 and TRBJ1-5; D unresolved. Looked up from germline, CDR1 is MNHEY and CDR2 is SVGEGT. V lost 4 bases and J 0 bases, leaving 7 bases between the germline ends. This CDR3 contains 14 residues. CDR3 nucleotides: TGTGCCAGCAGTTGGGATATTAGCAATCAGCCCCAGCATTTT. Translating it yields CASSWDISNQPQHF.

The V gene is TRBV7-9, the J gene TRBJ1-1; 7 bases agree with TRBD1. Germline CDR1 SEHNR, CDR2 FQNEAQ (reference sequence). The trim removed 5 bases at V and 5 bases at J, leaving 11 bases unmatched. The CDR3 extends over 15 amino acids. The CDR3 is CASSPPRGPMTEAFF. CDR3 nucleotide sequence: TGTGCCAGCAGCCCCCCGAGGGGGCCGATGACTGAAGCTTTCTTT.

The V and J genes are TRBV20-1 and TRBJ1-2; maybe TRBD1 (5 bases). CDR3 length: 14 amino acids. Per germline, CDR1 DFQATT and CDR2 SNEGSKA (reference sequence). V was trimmed by 6 bases and J by 6 bases, leaving 20 bases between them. The CDR3 DNA sequence: TGCAGTGCCCATCCGGGGGGAGGGGCGGATGGCTACACCTTC. Protein sequence: CSAHPGGGADGYTF.

This clonotype was counted ten times or more. This chain uses TRBV6-1 with TRBJ2-4, with D possibly being TRBD2 (5 bases). The V end lost 4 bases, the J end lost 1 base, and 23 bases lay between the germline ends. The CDR3 runs 19 residues. The germline gives CDR1 MNHNS, CDR2 SASEGT. The CDR3: CASSGAGIYPQNAKNIQYF. The CDR3 bases are TGTGCCAGCAGTGGTGCCGGGATTTACCCGCAAAATGCCAAAAACATTCAGTACTTC.

This clonotype was counted between two and nine times. The chain recombines TRBV7-4 with TRBJ2-1, with TRBD1 identical over 10 bases. The CDR3 totals 14 residues. Looked up from germline, CDR1 is SGHVT and CDR2 is SQSDAQ. The V gene end was trimmed by 5 bases and the J gene end by 10 bases; junction bases not matched to a gene: 8. The CDR3: CASSGRDRGQEQFF. In DNA form, the CDR3 reads TGTGCCAGCAGCGGGCGGGACAGGGGACAAGAGCAGTTCTTC.

At least ten counts were recorded for this clonotype. V gene TRBV25-1 combines with J gene TRBJ1-6, with D uncertain. This CDR3 is built from 17 residues. In germline, CDR1 is MGHDK, CDR2 SYGVNS. V lost 3 bases and J 0 bases, leaving 12 bases between the germline ends. The DNA for the CDR3 is TGTGCCAGCAGTGAGGGCACCCGGAGCTCCTATAATTCACCCCTCCACTTT. It encodes CASSEGTRSSYNSPLHF.

The chain is built from TRBV19 and TRBJ2-1; D may be TRBD2 (7 bases). Trimming removed 1 base from V and 7 bases from J, with 11 bases in between. This CDR3 region has 14 residues. CDR1 and CDR2 from the germline V gene are LNHDA and SQIVND (reference sequence). CDR3 sequence (DNA): TGTGCCAGTAGTATAGTCCGGGGGGCTAATGAGCAGTTCTTC. Its translation is CASSIVRGANEQFF. Complete variable domain (other parts from reference TRBV19 and TRBJ2-1): DGGITQSPKYLFRKEGQNVTLSCEQNLNHDAMYWYRQDPGQGLRLIYYSQIVNDFQKGDIAEGYSVSREKKESFPLTVTSAQKNPTAFYLCASSIVRGANEQFFGPGTRLTVL.

This clonotype was observed at least ten times. The chain employs TRBV7-9 and TRBJ1-2, with TRBD1 matching 9 bases. V trimming: 3 bases; J trimming: 7 bases; junction bases outside the gene matches: 9. Germline V CDR1 and CDR2: SEHNR, FQNEAQ (reference sequence). The CDR3 is made up of 15 amino acids. CDR3 region: CASSFPYRGQGGYTF. In DNA form, the CDR3 reads TGTGCCAGCAGCTTCCCGTACAGGGGGCAAGGTGGCTACACCTTC.

The chain links TRBV2 to TRBJ2-7; no definite D call. CDR1 is SNHLY and CDR2 is FYNNEI in the germline V gene. The CDR3 runs to 11 residues. V gave up 6 bases and J gave up 6 bases, with 9 bases separating them. The CDR3 loop is CASRGRSEQYV. In DNA, the CDR3 is TGTGCCAGCAGGGGCCGATCCGAGCAGTACGTC.

This chain links TRBV3-1 with TRBJ2-5; 10 bases map to TRBD1. The V segment lost 3 bases and the J segment 2 bases; nucleotides outside the gene matches: 15. This CDR3 spans 19 amino acids. The germline gives CDR1 LGHDT, CDR2 YNNKEL (reference sequence). This CDR3 is CASSHPTTDRGFLQETQYF. The CDR3 DNA sequence: TGTGCCAGCAGCCACCCGACCACGGACAGGGGGTTTCTTCAAGAGACCCAGTACTTC.

This clonotype was detected ten times or more. The gene calls are TRBV7-9 and TRBJ2-7; weak D call: TRBD1 (6 bases). Between the trimmed V and J ends, which lost 2 bases and 3 bases, there was a span of 14 bases. Germline values: CDR1 SEHNR, CDR2 FQNEAQ (reference sequence). CDR3 length: 15 residues. CDR3 bases: TGTGCCAGCAGCTTACGAACAGGGCTTAGCTACGAGCAGTACTTC. Translated, it gives CASSLRTGLSYEQYF.